The rows below give T cell receptor beta chains drawn from one sample of a study of beta chain features in type 1 diabetes. Here immunoSEQ multiplex PCR was the method, and the copy in TCRdb shows in-frame clones only, minus some. The top ten clones hold 1% to 1.5% of a sample with some 150,000 clones, about 10% of them seen once. The source material was naive CD4+ T cells from blood. The receptors here all came from a man between 18 and 35 years old in good health. CDR3s include the opening cysteine and the closing phenylalanine or tryptophan. Each record gives: J gene, D gene, V gene, clone size, CDR3 DNA, CDR3 protein. A D gene is named only where the DNA matches it firmly. Only part of the rows carry a size: once, few, many, or a class if the clone is expanded.

TRBJ1-1	.	TRBV5-1	few	TGCGCCAGCAGCTTGGTTTGGGCCGGAGGCACTGAAGCTTTCTTT	CASSLVWAGGTEAFF
TRBJ2-7	.	TRBV4-2	.	TGTGCCAGCAGCCCCCCAGGGAAAGGCTACGAGCAGTACTTC	CASSPPGKGYEQYF
TRBJ2-3	.	TRBV5-5	few	TGTGCCAGCAGCTTCCGCCAGGGGCTACACACAGATACGCAGTATTTT	CASSFRQGLHTDTQYF
TRBJ1-1	.	TRBV18	.	TGTGCCAGCTCACCCGCCGAAGGACAGATGAACACTGAAGCTTTCTTT	CASSPAEGQMNTEAFF
TRBJ2-5	.	TRBV18	few	TGTGCCAGCTCACCATACCTGGACAACATTGGAGAGACCCAGTACTTC	CASSPYLDNIGETQYF
TRBJ2-1	TRBD2	TRBV5-4	few	TGTGCCAGCAGCTTCGGGACTAGCGGGGAGCAGTTCTTC	CASSFGTSGEQFF
TRBJ2-5	TRBD1	TRBV9	many	TGTGCCAGTTCCTTCCGGGACAGGGGAGAGACCCAGTACTTC	CASSFRDRGETQYF
TRBJ1-1	TRBD1	TRBV5-6	.	TGTGCCAGCAGCAGATCGCCGGGACAGGGAAACACTGAAGCTTTCTTT	CASSRSPGQGNTEAFF
TRBJ1-2	.	TRBV14	.	TGTGCCAGCAGCCAAGTCGCAGGGGTCCCTATAGGCTACACCTTC	CASSQVAGVPIGYTF
TRBJ2-2	.	TRBV5-1	.	TGCGCTAGTAGCTTGACCCGGGAATTGAACACCGGGGAGCTGTTTTTT	CASSLTRELNTGELFF
TRBJ2-5	.	TRBV4-3	many	TGCGCCAGCAGCCAAGATCGCGGACAAGAGACCCAGTACTTC	CASSQDRGQETQYF
TRBJ2-5	.	TRBV2	few	TGTGCCAGCAGTGCCGAGGGTAGGGCGTTGGGAGAGACCCAGTACTTC	CASSAEGRALGETQYF
TRBJ2-5	TRBD2	TRBV9	few	TGTGCCAGCAGTAGCGGGGGGGACCAAGAGACCCAGTACTTC	CASSSGGDQETQYF
TRBJ2-7	.	TRBV11-3	.	TGTGCCAGCAGCTTAACTGGACAGCTCTCCTACGAGCAGTACTTC	CASSLTGQLSYEQYF
TRBJ2-7	.	TRBV7-9	.	TGTGCCAGCAGCTTATCCGGGACACCCGAGCAGTACTTC	CASSLSGTPEQYF
TRBJ2-3	.	TRBV6-4	.	TGTGCCAGCAGTGACCTAAAGAGCCCTGAAGATACGCAGTATTTT	CASSDLKSPEDTQYF
TRBJ2-5	.	TRBV28	.	TGTGCCAGCAGATTGGTCATCAGGGGCCAAGAGACCCAGTACTTC	CASRLVIRGQETQYF
TRBJ2-1	TRBD2	TRBV5-1	.	TGCGCCAGCAGCTTGGGGCAGCGGGGGGAGGGTGAGCAGTTCTTC	CASSLGQRGEGEQFF
TRBJ2-3	.	TRBV5-6	.	TGTGCCACCCAGACAGTGGGCACAGATACGCAGTATTTT	CATQTVGTDTQYF
TRBJ2-1	TRBD2	TRBV7-3	few	TGTGCCAGCAGCTTAAACGGCGGGGGTTCCTACAATGAGCAGTTCTTC	CASSLNGGGSYNEQFF
TRBJ2-4	TRBD2	TRBV7-9	once	TGTGCCAGCAGCTTACCCCGGGAGGGCGGCATTCAGTACTTC	CASSLPREGGIQYF
TRBJ1-5	.	TRBV7-6	.	TGTGCCAGCAGCCAGGACAGTTCGGGCCAGCCCCAGCATTTT	CASSQDSSGQPQHF
TRBJ1-2	.	TRBV7-3	.	TGTGCCAGCAGCTTAAACTCCAGGGGCTATGGCTACACCTTC	CASSLNSRGYGYTF
TRBJ2-3	TRBD2	TRBV30	few	TGTGCCTGGAGTCTTAGCGGGGGGATCGCAGATACGCAGTATTTT	CAWSLSGGIADTQYF
TRBJ2-3	.	TRBV29-1	many	TGCAGCGTTGACGGGGGTACAGATACGCAGTATTTT	CSVDGGTDTQYF
TRBJ1-6	.	TRBV7-9	few	TGTGCCAGCAGCTTTTCGGTTAGCTCCTATAATTCACCCCTCCACTTT	CASSFSVSSYNSPLHF
TRBJ2-7	.	TRBV6-4	.	TGTGCCAGCACTCGGGTGAGGAGCTCCTACGAGCAGTACTTC	CASTRVRSSYEQYF
TRBJ2-2	TRBD1	TRBV19	few	TGTGCCAGTCGAGGACAGGGGAACACCGGGGAGCTGTTTTTT	CASRGQGNTGELFF
TRBJ2-7	.	TRBV19	.	TGTGCCAGTAGCGATCCCGGCCGCGGGTCCTACGAGCAGTACTTC	CASSDPGRGSYEQYF
TRBJ2-7	TRBD2	TRBV9	.	TGTGCCAGCAGCCCTCGGACTAGCGGGGGCTACGAGCAGTACTTC	CASSPRTSGGYEQYF
TRBJ2-7	TRBD2	TRBV10-3	many	TGTGCCGCCGGGGAGGGCGAGCAGTACTTC	CAAGEGEQYF
TRBJ2-1	.	TRBV7-9	few	TGTGCCAGCAGCCTAAAGCCGGGACACTGGGGGTTCTTC	CASSLKPGHWGFF
TRBJ1-4	.	TRBV29-1	.	TGCAGCGCCCGGGAGAATTGGGAAAAACTGTTTTTT	CSARENWEKLFF
TRBJ1-3	.	TRBV27	few	TGTGCCAGCAGGAGGGCCGTCTCTGGAAACACCATATATTTT	CASRRAVSGNTIYF
TRBJ1-3	.	TRBV5-1	.	TGCGCCAGCAGCTTGGGAGACAGCCTCTCTGGAAACACCATATATTTT	CASSLGDSLSGNTIYF
TRBJ1-4	.	TRBV6-1	.	TGTGCCAGCAGTGACGGGCGCTCGAGGGATGAAAAACTGTTTTTT	CASSDGRSRDEKLFF
TRBJ1-2	.	TRBV4-3	few	TGCGCCAGCAGCCAAGATGAGGCAGGGGTCTATGGCTACACCTTC	CASSQDEAGVYGYTF
TRBJ2-5	TRBD1	TRBV23-1	many	TGCGCCAGCAGTCATAAGGGACAGGGGAGAGGAGAGACCCAGTACTTC	CASSHKGQGRGETQYF
TRBJ2-7	.	TRBV7-8	few	TGTGCCACCGGGCATGGGGCGACCTACGAGCAGTACTTC	CATGHGATYEQYF
TRBJ2-3	TRBD1	TRBV4-2	many	TGTGCCAGCAGCCAAGTGGGACAGACTACAGATACGCAGTATTTT	CASSQVGQTTDTQYF
TRBJ2-3	TRBD2	TRBV2	.	TGTGCCAGCAGTGTTCTACTAGCGGGGGGTACAGATACGCAGTATTTT	CASSVLLAGGTDTQYF
TRBJ2-7	.	TRBV11-2	few	TGTGCCAGCAGCCAACAGGGCTACGAGCAGTACTTC	CASSQQGYEQYF
TRBJ2-5	.	TRBV6-1	.	TGTGCCAGCAGAAGACCGGGACTGTCGAAAGAGCAGTACTTC	CASRRPGLSKEQYF
TRBJ2-6	.	TRBV19	.	TGTGCCAGTAGTATCCCTGGGCGGGGTGGGGCCAACGTCCTGACTTTC	CASSIPGRGGANVLTF
TRBJ1-3	TRBD1	TRBV5-1	.	TGCGCCAGCAGCTTCGGGACAGGGGGACTCTCTGGAAACACCATATATTTT	CASSFGTGGLSGNTIYF
TRBJ2-5	TRBD2	TRBV30	.	TGTGCCTGGAGTGTTGGACTAGCCGGAGAGACCCAGTACTTC	CAWSVGLAGETQYF
TRBJ1-1	.	TRBV19	.	TGTGCCACCACAGTGAACACTGAAGCTTTCTTT	CATTVNTEAFF
TRBJ2-6	.	TRBV4-3	many	TGCGCCAGCAGCCAAGAGTCCGGGTCGGGGGCCAACGTCCTGACTTTC	CASSQESGSGANVLTF
TRBJ1-2	TRBD1	TRBV6-5	few	TGTGCCAGCAGTAATCCGGGACAGAAATATGGCTACACCTTC	CASSNPGQKYGYTF
TRBJ1-2	.	TRBV20-1	few	TGCAGTGCTAGACGGGATGGCTACACCTTC	CSARRDGYTF
TRBJ1-5	TRBD1	TRBV18	.	TGTGCCAGCTCACCCCTCCCGGGACAGGGGGACCAGCCCCAGCATTTT	CASSPLPGQGDQPQHF
TRBJ1-3	.	TRBV29-1	few	TGCAGCGGCCTGACAGGACCCTCTGGAAACACCATATATTTT	CSGLTGPSGNTIYF
TRBJ1-5	TRBD1	TRBV18	few	TGTGCCAGCTCACCGAGGACAGGGGGACAGGATCAGCCCCAGCATTTT	CASSPRTGGQDQPQHF
TRBJ2-1	TRBD2	TRBV7-2	few	TGTGCCAGCAGCTCGGCCCAGCGGACTAGCGGGGGGGAGTTCTTC	CASSSAQRTSGGEFF
TRBJ2-7	.	TRBV28	few	TGTGCCAGCAGTTTATCCCAGGGCTCCTACGAGCAGTACTTC	CASSLSQGSYEQYF
TRBJ1-5	.	TRBV28	once	TGTGCCAGCAGCCAGGGGTTGATCGGAGGTCAGCCCCAGCATTTT	CASSQGLIGGQPQHF
TRBJ1-2	.	TRBV7-2	.	TGTGCCAGCAGCTTAGCGTTTGGTGCAGGAACCTTTGATTACACCTTC	CASSLAFGAGTFDYTF
TRBJ1-5	TRBD1	TRBV4-1	.	TGCGCCAGCAGCCAAACAGGGGTCCGCAATCAGCCCCAGCATTTT	CASSQTGVRNQPQHF